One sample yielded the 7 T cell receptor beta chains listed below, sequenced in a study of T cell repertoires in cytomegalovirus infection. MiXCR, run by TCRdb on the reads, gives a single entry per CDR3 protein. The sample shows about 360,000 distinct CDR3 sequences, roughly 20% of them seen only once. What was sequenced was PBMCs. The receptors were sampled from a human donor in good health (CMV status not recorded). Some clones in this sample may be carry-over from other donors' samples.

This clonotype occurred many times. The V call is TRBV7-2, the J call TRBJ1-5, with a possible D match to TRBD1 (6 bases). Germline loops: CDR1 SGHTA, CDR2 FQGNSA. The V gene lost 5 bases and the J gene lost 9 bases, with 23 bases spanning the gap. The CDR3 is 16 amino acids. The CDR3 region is CASSRGQGMGLGPQHF. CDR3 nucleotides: TGTGCCAGCAGCCGGGGGCAGGGGATGGGTCTAGGGCCCCAGCATTTT.

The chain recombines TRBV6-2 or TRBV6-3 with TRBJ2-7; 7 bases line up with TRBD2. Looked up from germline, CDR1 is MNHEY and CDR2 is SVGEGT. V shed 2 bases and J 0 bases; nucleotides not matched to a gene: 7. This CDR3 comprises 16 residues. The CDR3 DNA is TGTGCCAGCAGTTACGATTTGCGGGAGACCTCCTACGAGCAGTACTTC. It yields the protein CASSYDLRETSYEQYF.

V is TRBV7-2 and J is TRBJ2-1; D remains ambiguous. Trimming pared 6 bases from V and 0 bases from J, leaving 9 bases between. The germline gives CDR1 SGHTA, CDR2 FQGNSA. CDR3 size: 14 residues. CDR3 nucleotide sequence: TGTGCCAGCAGTTTTGCTTCCTCCTACAATGAGCAGTTCTTC. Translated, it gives CASSFASSYNEQFF.

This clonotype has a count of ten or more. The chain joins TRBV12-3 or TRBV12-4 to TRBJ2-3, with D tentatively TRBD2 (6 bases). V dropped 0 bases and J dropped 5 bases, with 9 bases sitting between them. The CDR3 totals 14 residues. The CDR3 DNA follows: TGTGCCAGCAGTTTAGCAGGGCGGGAAGATACGCAGTATTTT. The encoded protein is CASSLAGREDTQYF.

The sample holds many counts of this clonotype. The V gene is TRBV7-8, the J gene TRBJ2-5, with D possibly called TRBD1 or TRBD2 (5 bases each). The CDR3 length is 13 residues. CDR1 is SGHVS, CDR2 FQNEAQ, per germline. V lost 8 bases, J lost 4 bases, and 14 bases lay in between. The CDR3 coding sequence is TGTGCCAGCCTGAGGGGCGCGGGAGAGACCCAGTACTTC. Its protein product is CASLRGAGETQYF.

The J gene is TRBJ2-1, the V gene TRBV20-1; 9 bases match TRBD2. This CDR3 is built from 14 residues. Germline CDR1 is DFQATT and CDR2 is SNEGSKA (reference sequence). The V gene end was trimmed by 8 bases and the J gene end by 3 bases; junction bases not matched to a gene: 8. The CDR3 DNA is TGCAGTTCCGAGAGCGGGGGGTTCTACAATGAGCAGTTCTTC. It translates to CSSESGGFYNEQFF.

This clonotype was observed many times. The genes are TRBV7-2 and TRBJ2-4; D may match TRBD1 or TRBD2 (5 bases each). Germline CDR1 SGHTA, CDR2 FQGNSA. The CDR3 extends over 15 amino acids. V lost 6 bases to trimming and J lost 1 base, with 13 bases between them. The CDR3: CASRPSGDAKNIQYF. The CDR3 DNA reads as TGTGCCAGCAGGCCCTCTGGGGACGCCAAAAACATTCAGTACTTC.